This TCR beta chain emerged from a study of shared clonotypes between healthy human individuals. For the study at large: CD4 naive and memory got three plates each, CD8 naive two, CD8 memory one.

Several immunoSEQ 96-well plates shared each subset's DNA, each plate a replicate. Per sorted-subset replicate PCR, input was 150 to 250 ng DNA, representing around 30,000 T cell genomes. TCRdb's table, derived via immunoSEQ multiplex PCR, lists solely in-frame clones and lacks some. The profile shows roughly 2 million clones, about 95% of them singletons. This CDR3 has 14 amino acids. Trimming took 4 bases from V and 7 from J; bases not matched to a gene: 8. Germline-derived CDR1 and CDR2 are SGHTA and FQGTGA. The rearrangement links TRBV7-3 to TRBJ2-5; 8 bases line up with TRBD2. Sequencing used naive CD4+ T cells sorted from blood. Sample subset: CD45RA+ positively selected. The clonotype was recovered from a man aged 18-30 years in good health. DNA of the CDR3: TGTGCCAGCAGCTCAGGCGTAGCGGGGTCGACCCAGTACTTC. This gives the protein CASSSGVAGSTQYF.